Below, one TCR beta chain is given with its context. Germline lookup yields CDR1 SGHTA and CDR2 FQGNSA. The CDR3 spans 16 residues. Deletions cut 2 bases from V and 5 bases from J, with 15 bases between. The data were produced by immunoSEQ multiplex PCR, yet TCRdb's version contains in-frame clones alone and is incomplete. The sample records under 85,000 clones, approximately 94% being singletons. This record comes from a study of T cell changes during pregnancy in multiple sclerosis. The sequencing here drew on peripheral blood, taken in the third trimester of pregnancy. This TCR was sampled from a female donor with multiple sclerosis, enrolled in a pregnancy study. This sequence joins TRBV7-2 and TRBJ2-2; D may be TRBD2 (7 bases). Written as DNA, the CDR3 is TGTGCCAGCAGCTTAAATGGGGGGGCCGCTACCGGGGAGCTGTTTTTT. It encodes CASSLNGGAATGELFF. Full variable domain (missing parts from reference TRBV7-2 and TRBJ2-2): GAGVSQSPSNKVTEKGKDVELRCDPISGHTALYWYRQSLGQGLEFLIYFQGNSAPDKSGLPSDRFSAERTGGSVSTLTIQRTQQEDSAVYLCASSLNGGAATGELFFGEGSRLTVL.